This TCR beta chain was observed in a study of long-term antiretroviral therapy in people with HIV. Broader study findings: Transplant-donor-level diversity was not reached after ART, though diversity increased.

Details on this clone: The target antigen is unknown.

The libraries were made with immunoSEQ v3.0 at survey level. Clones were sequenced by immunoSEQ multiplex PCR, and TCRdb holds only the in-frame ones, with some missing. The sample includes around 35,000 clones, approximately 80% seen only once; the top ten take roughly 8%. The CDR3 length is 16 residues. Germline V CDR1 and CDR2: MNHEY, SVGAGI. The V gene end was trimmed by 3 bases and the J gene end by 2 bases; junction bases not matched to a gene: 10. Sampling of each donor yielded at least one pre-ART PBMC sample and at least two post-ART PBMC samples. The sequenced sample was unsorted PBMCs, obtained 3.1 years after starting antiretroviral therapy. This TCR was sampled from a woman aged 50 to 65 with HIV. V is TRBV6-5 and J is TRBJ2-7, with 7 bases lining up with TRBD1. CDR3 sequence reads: CASSYSTGQTTYEQYF. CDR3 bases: TGTGCCAGCAGTTATTCCACGGGACAGACCACCTACGAGCAGTACTTC.